This T cell receptor (beta chain) was captured by sequencing in a study of blood T cell repertoires in COVID-19. Across the study: Samples of COVID-19 (acute and convalescent) were obtained from the United States, Italy and Spain.

Trimming took off 5 bases at V and 3 bases at J, with 9 bases between the two ends. The CDR3 covers 13 residues. Germline assignment: CDR1 SNHLY and CDR2 FYNNEI. This table comes from immunoSEQ multiplex PCR, and its TCRdb copy is limited to in-frame clones, with some not included. Here the sample spans tens of thousands of clones, 70% to 90% being singletons. Sequenced material: peripheral blood. This sequence originates from a woman aged 80 or over in a cohort sampled during active or convalescent COVID-19. This chain joins TRBV2 and TRBJ2-3; D might be TRBD1 (5 bases). The CDR3 is CASSRTPTDTQYF. The CDR3 coding sequence is TGTGCCAGCAGTCGGACACCTACAGATACGCAGTATTTT.